This TCR beta chain was captured in a study of identical twins. Germline CDR1 LGHDT, CDR2 YNNKEL (reference sequence). This CDR3 is 15 amino acids long. V gave up 1 base and J gave up 4 bases, with 14 bases separating them. The study, taken as a whole, reports: Beta clonotypes that were abundant in cord blood contained fewer insertions, a pattern absent from memory repertoires.

On this clonotype: Its target is unknown.

TCRdb fed the 5' RACE reads into MiXCR, producing one record per CDR3 protein. This table holds about 430,000 distinct CDR3 sequences, under 20% found once. The source is a man in his fifties in good health. Sequencing was performed on naive T cells sorted from blood. V gene TRBV3-1 combines with J gene TRBJ2-7; TRBD1 is a possible D gene (5 bases). The CDR3 sequence: CASSQVEKGKYEQYF. As DNA, the CDR3 is TGTGCCAGCAGCCAAGTTGAGAAGGGGAAGTACGAGCAGTACTTC.